This T cell receptor (beta chain) was profiled in a study of blood T cell repertoires in COVID-19. Study as a whole: Whether acute or convalescent, the COVID-19 samples came from the United States, Italy and Spain. From T cells, B-cell-depleted T cells, or PBMCs came the material, which was cDNA or gDNA.

Study processing details: Scientists estimated how many nucleated cells there were by amplifying reference gene primers. This table comes from immunoSEQ multiplex PCR, and its TCRdb copy is limited to in-frame clones, with some not included. The D gene and trimming were derived from the DNA, and the V and J assignments and clone size from that table. The table includes approximately 300,000 clones, 86% detected once. The CDR3 runs to 21 residues. This sequence was found in a woman aged 45-59 years with acute or convalescent COVID-19. Sequenced sample: peripheral blood. The chain carries TRBV21-1 and TRBJ1-5; the table's D call TRBD1 went unverified against the DNA. TRBV21-1 is an annotated pseudogene. The CDR3 loop reads CASSKDGEGTGSRIGNQPQHF. The CDR3 region has the DNA TGTGCCAGCAGCAAAGACGGAGAAGGGACAGGGAGCCGTATAGGCAATCAGCCCCAGCATTTT.